This is a list of T cell receptor beta chains from one sample in a study of identifying expanded T cells in peripheral blood. Produced via immunoSEQ multiplex PCR; TCRdb's table is partial and in-frame only. Of approximately 97,000 clones in the sample, 70% to 90% were seen once. Material for sequencing was blood. The origin of the receptors is a person between 18 and 70 years old in good health. The CDR3 runs from the conserved cysteine through the conserved F or W. D genes are given only for firm matches. Where a row states a size, it is once, few, many or the class of an expanded clone; other rows omit it.

clone_size: -; j_call: TRBJ1-3; d_call: -; v_call: TRBV11-3; cdr3_aa: CASSQDQASTIYF; cdr3_nt: TGTGCCAGCAGCCAAGACCAGGCCAGCACCATATATTTT
clone_size: -; j_call: TRBJ2-3; d_call: -; v_call: TRBV19; cdr3_aa: CASSINSLRITNTQYF; cdr3_nt: TGTGCCAGTAGTATTAACAGCCTCCGAATTACGAATACGCAGTATTTT
clone_size: few; j_call: TRBJ2-2; d_call: -; v_call: TRBV29-1; cdr3_aa: CSVFHTGELFF; cdr3_nt: TGCAGCGTTTTCCACACCGGGGAGCTGTTTTTT
clone_size: -; j_call: TRBJ2-3; d_call: TRBD1; v_call: TRBV9; cdr3_aa: CASSEGQNTDTQYF; cdr3_nt: TGTGCCAGCAGCGAGGGACAGAACACAGATACGCAGTATTTT
clone_size: -; j_call: TRBJ2-7; d_call: TRBD2; v_call: TRBV5-1; cdr3_aa: CASSSATSGSPQYF; cdr3_nt: TGCGCCAGCAGCTCGGCGACTAGCGGGAGCCCGCAGTACTTC
clone_size: -; j_call: TRBJ2-1; d_call: -; v_call: TRBV25-1; cdr3_aa: CASSPHPGVGYNEQFF; cdr3_nt: TGTGCCAGCAGTCCCCACCCGGGAGTGGGATACAATGAGCAGTTCTTC
clone_size: -; j_call: TRBJ2-1; d_call: TRBD2; v_call: TRBV7-3; cdr3_aa: CASSSRGTRGNEQFF; cdr3_nt: TGTGCCAGCAGTTCCCGAGGGACTAGAGGGAATGAGCAGTTCTTC
clone_size: -; j_call: TRBJ2-5; d_call: -; v_call: TRBV6-9; cdr3_aa: CASSYRCGPETQYF; cdr3_nt: TGTGCCAGCAGTTATCGATGCGGCCCGGAGACCCAGTACTTC
clone_size: -; j_call: TRBJ2-5; d_call: -; v_call: TRBV29-1; cdr3_aa: CSVDIPLRETQYF; cdr3_nt: TGCAGCGTTGATATACCCCTACGGGAGACCCAGTACTTC
clone_size: -; j_call: TRBJ1-2; d_call: -; v_call: TRBV6-5; cdr3_aa: CASSPPGRPYGYTF; cdr3_nt: TGTGCCAGCAGTCCCCCGGGACGGCCCTATGGCTACACCTTC
clone_size: -; j_call: TRBJ1-1; d_call: TRBD1; v_call: TRBV2; cdr3_aa: CASTMTGGRSEAFF; cdr3_nt: TGTGCCAGCACCATGACAGGGGGCAGATCTGAAGCTTTCTTT
clone_size: -; j_call: TRBJ2-1; d_call: -; v_call: TRBV18; cdr3_aa: CASSPGRVGTGNEQFF; cdr3_nt: TGTGCCAGCTCACCAGGCAGAGTCGGGACGGGCAATGAGCAGTTCTTC
clone_size: once; j_call: TRBJ1-1; d_call: -; v_call: TRBV5-1; cdr3_aa: CASDTDGNTEAFF; cdr3_nt: TGCGCCAGCGACACGGACGGGAACACTGAAGCTTTCTTT
clone_size: -; j_call: TRBJ1-2; d_call: TRBD1; v_call: TRBV29-1; cdr3_aa: CSVENRGGYGYTF; cdr3_nt: TGCAGCGTTGAAAACAGGGGAGGCTATGGCTACACCTTC
clone_size: -; j_call: TRBJ1-1; d_call: TRBD1; v_call: TRBV19; cdr3_aa: CASSTTGQGFTEAFF; cdr3_nt: TGTGCCAGTAGTACCACGGGACAGGGGTTCACTGAAGCTTTCTTT
clone_size: -; j_call: TRBJ2-1; d_call: -; v_call: TRBV30; cdr3_aa: CAWSANRNEQFF; cdr3_nt: TGTGCCTGGAGCGCAAATAGGAATGAGCAGTTCTTC
clone_size: -; j_call: TRBJ1-4; d_call: -; v_call: TRBV6-1; cdr3_aa: CASSERLPTTNEKLFF; cdr3_nt: TGTGCCAGCAGTGAAAGGTTGCCAACAACTAATGAAAAACTGTTTTTT
clone_size: -; j_call: TRBJ1-2; d_call: -; v_call: TRBV30; cdr3_aa: CAWRRDRPYGYTF; cdr3_nt: TGTGCCTGGAGGCGGGACCGTCCCTATGGCTACACCTTC
clone_size: -; j_call: TRBJ1-6; d_call: -; v_call: TRBV27; cdr3_aa: CASSTDSANSPLHF; cdr3_nt: TGTGCCAGCAGTACCGACAGCGCGAATTCACCCCTCCACTTT
clone_size: -; j_call: TRBJ1-2; d_call: TRBD1; v_call: TRBV7-3; cdr3_aa: CASSYGTGQGYTF; cdr3_nt: TGTGCCAGCAGCTACGGGACAGGGCAAGGCTACACCTTC
clone_size: -; j_call: TRBJ2-7; d_call: TRBD2; v_call: TRBV6-5; cdr3_aa: CASQDWEGGEGEQYF; cdr3_nt: TGTGCCAGCCAAGATTGGGAGGGCGGAGAAGGTGAGCAGTACTTC
clone_size: -; j_call: TRBJ1-6; d_call: TRBD1; v_call: TRBV19; cdr3_aa: CASQKGTGKNSPLHF; cdr3_nt: TGTGCCAGTCAAAAGGGGACAGGGAAGAATTCACCCCTCCACTTT
clone_size: -; j_call: TRBJ1-1; d_call: TRBD1; v_call: TRBV5-1; cdr3_aa: CASSRPGTGSTEAFF; cdr3_nt: TGCGCCAGCAGCCGTCCCGGGACAGGGTCCACTGAAGCTTTCTTT
clone_size: -; j_call: TRBJ1-2; d_call: -; v_call: TRBV6-5; cdr3_aa: CASSYTPVNGYTF; cdr3_nt: TGTGCCAGCAGTTACACCCCGGTCAATGGCTACACCTTC
clone_size: -; j_call: TRBJ1-1; d_call: -; v_call: TRBV9; cdr3_aa: CASSPRGGWYTEAFF; cdr3_nt: TGTGCCAGCAGCCCCCGAGGAGGGTGGTACACTGAAGCTTTCTTT
clone_size: -; j_call: TRBJ1-5; d_call: TRBD1; v_call: TRBV23-1; cdr3_aa: CASSRRTGDLYNDGYSNQPQHF; cdr3_nt: TGCGCCAGCAGTCGAAGGACAGGGGATTTGTATAATGATGGTTATAGCAATCAGCCCCAGCATTTT
clone_size: -; j_call: TRBJ2-1; d_call: TRBD1; v_call: TRBV29-1; cdr3_aa: CSVDSATGRVNEQFF; cdr3_nt: TGCAGCGTTGATTCCGCGACAGGGCGGGTCAATGAGCAGTTCTTC
clone_size: -; j_call: TRBJ2-7; d_call: TRBD2; v_call: TRBV7-9; cdr3_aa: CASSPLLREGLDEQYF; cdr3_nt: TGTGCCAGCAGCCCACTCTTGCGGGAGGGCCTGGACGAGCAGTACTTC
clone_size: -; j_call: TRBJ1-5; d_call: -; v_call: TRBV27; cdr3_aa: CASRNTFSNQPQHF; cdr3_nt: TGTGCCAGCAGGAACACCTTTAGCAATCAGCCCCAGCATTTT
clone_size: -; j_call: TRBJ2-7; d_call: -; v_call: TRBV18; cdr3_aa: CASSLTGKPYEQYF; cdr3_nt: TGTGCCAGCTCACTTACCGGGAAACCCTACGAGCAGTACTTC
clone_size: once; j_call: TRBJ1-1; d_call: -; v_call: TRBV29-1; cdr3_aa: CSVEDPGMTEAFF; cdr3_nt: TGCAGCGTTGAAGATCCAGGGATGACTGAAGCTTTCTTT
clone_size: -; j_call: TRBJ2-4; d_call: -; v_call: TRBV28; cdr3_aa: CASSSGTLLAKNIQYF; cdr3_nt: TGTGCCAGCAGTTCCGGGACCCTACTAGCCAAAAACATTCAGTACTTC
clone_size: -; j_call: TRBJ2-7; d_call: TRBD2; v_call: TRBV19; cdr3_aa: CASSTEGLAGTRPYEQYF; cdr3_nt: TGTGCCAGTAGTACGGAAGGACTAGCGGGAACGCGTCCCTACGAGCAGTACTTC
clone_size: -; j_call: TRBJ2-5; d_call: -; v_call: TRBV6-1; cdr3_aa: CASSVTGEGETQYF; cdr3_nt: TGTGCCAGCAGTGTTACAGGGGAGGGAGAGACCCAGTACTTC
clone_size: -; j_call: TRBJ1-4; d_call: -; v_call: TRBV19; cdr3_aa: CASSIRQGSEKLFF; cdr3_nt: TGTGCCAGTAGTATTCGGCAGGGCTCTGAAAAACTGTTTTTT
clone_size: -; j_call: TRBJ1-5; d_call: -; v_call: TRBV7-9; cdr3_aa: CASSSQTGGQPQHF; cdr3_nt: TGTGCCAGCAGCTCCCAGACAGGCGGCCAGCCCCAGCATTTT
clone_size: -; j_call: TRBJ2-3; d_call: TRBD2; v_call: TRBV10-1; cdr3_aa: CATGTSGLTDTQYF; cdr3_nt: TGCGCCACCGGGACTAGCGGCCTCACAGATACGCAGTATTTT
clone_size: -; j_call: TRBJ2-2; d_call: -; v_call: TRBV6-6; cdr3_aa: CASSYRADLIGELFF; cdr3_nt: TGTGCCAGCAGTTACCGGGCAGACCTAATTGGGGAGCTGTTTTTT
clone_size: -; j_call: TRBJ2-2; d_call: -; v_call: TRBV10-2; cdr3_aa: CASSEGWELFF; cdr3_nt: TGCGCCAGCAGTGAAGGGTGGGAGCTGTTTTTT
clone_size: -; j_call: TRBJ2-3; d_call: TRBD2; v_call: TRBV7-7; cdr3_aa: CASSFSGGPADTQYF; cdr3_nt: TGTGCCAGCAGCTTTAGCGGGGGGCCGGCAGATACGCAGTATTTT
clone_size: -; j_call: TRBJ1-2; d_call: -; v_call: TRBV5-6; cdr3_aa: CASRPPGMRGYTF; cdr3_nt: TGTGCCAGCAGACCCCCGGGGATGCGGGGCTACACCTTC
clone_size: -; j_call: TRBJ2-6; d_call: -; v_call: TRBV2; cdr3_aa: CASSGPGALSGANVLTF; cdr3_nt: TGTGCCAGCAGCGGGCCAGGGGCCCTCTCCGGGGCCAACGTCCTGACTTTC
clone_size: once; j_call: TRBJ1-2; d_call: TRBD1; v_call: TRBV4-2; cdr3_aa: CASSHLQGIGDGYTF; cdr3_nt: TGTGCCAGCAGCCATTTACAGGGGATCGGGGATGGCTACACCTTC
clone_size: once; j_call: TRBJ1-5; d_call: -; v_call: TRBV2; cdr3_aa: CASSREQYSNQPQHF; cdr3_nt: TGTGCCAGCAGCAGGGAGCAATATAGCAATCAGCCCCAGCATTTT
clone_size: -; j_call: TRBJ2-7; d_call: -; v_call: TRBV4-2; cdr3_aa: CASSQVGEGLRDEQYF; cdr3_nt: TGTGCCAGCAGCCAAGTGGGAGAAGGGCTTCGCGACGAGCAGTACTTC
clone_size: -; j_call: TRBJ1-1; d_call: -; v_call: TRBV9; cdr3_aa: CASSDLLNTEAFF; cdr3_nt: TGTGCCAGCAGCGATCTACTGAACACTGAAGCTTTCTTT
clone_size: once; j_call: TRBJ1-2; d_call: -; v_call: TRBV4-2; cdr3_aa: CASSLPDVTNYGYTF; cdr3_nt: TGTGCCAGCAGCCTGCCGGACGTTACTAACTATGGCTACACCTTC
clone_size: few; j_call: TRBJ1-4; d_call: -; v_call: TRBV28; cdr3_aa: CASSENEKLFF; cdr3_nt: TGTGCCAGCAGCGAGAATGAAAAACTGTTTTTT
clone_size: once; j_call: TRBJ2-7; d_call: -; v_call: TRBV30; cdr3_aa: CAWSASRDYEQYF; cdr3_nt: TGTGCCTGGAGTGCTTCTAGGGACTACGAGCAGTACTTC